This entry describes one T cell receptor (beta chain). Its antigen is currently unknown. Using immunoSEQ multiplex PCR, the repertoire was profiled, and TCRdb retains in-frame clones only, with some absent. This table has 100,000 to 150,000 clones, approximately 84% appearing once. These data come from a study of identifying expanded T cells in peripheral blood. Deletions cut 10 bases from V and 5 bases from J, with 21 bases between. The germline gives CDR1 MNHNY, CDR2 SVGAGI (reference sequence). The length of the CDR3 is 14 residues. During the collection period, no donor immune events like infections were recorded. Notes on the study in general: Differentially abundant clones: 0.95 to 1.5 between replicates, around 17 at about 13 days, 19 at four.

V and J are TRBV6-6 and TRBJ2-7; D is perhaps TRBD2 (6 bases). The source is a person aged 18 to 70 in good health. The sample consisted of blood. The CDR3 nucleotides read TGTGCCACCCGGGAGACAGAACCTCAGGACGAGCAGTACTTC. Translating gives CATRETEPQDEQYF.